The T cell receptor (beta chain) under discussion was sequenced for a study of PD-1 blockade in classical Hodgkin lymphoma. General study findings and limits: Newly diagnosed and completely responding patients shared comparable baseline diversity. Prior therapy or disease activity may underlie the repertoire differences, whose causes remain undefined. Patients excluded were those beginning nivolumab under 1 year after ASCT.

Concerning this clone: Its antigen remains unknown.

The protocol was immunoSEQ multiplex PCR, while the TCRdb copy is restricted to in-frame clones and leaves out a portion. This table holds 75,000 to 100,000 clones, roughly 79% found once. Losses at the gene ends were 4 bases for V and 10 bases for J; bases not matched to a gene: 1. Germline V CDR1 and CDR2: MDHEN, SYDVKM. The CDR3 runs to 11 residues. Each of the patients experienced relapse following autologous stem cell transplantation, and their brentuximab vedotin exposure differed. Complete response, partial response or progressive disease constituted the best responses recorded. The receptor was derived from a human donor with classical Hodgkin lymphoma. The chain couples TRBV28 to TRBJ2-1, with 7 bases aligning to TRBD2. Sequencing was performed on peripheral blood mononuclear cells (PBMCs), taken before the second cycle of nivolumab. CDR3 sequence (DNA): TGTGCCAGCAGTTCGCGGGAGGAGCAGTTCTTC. This sequence encodes CASSSREEQFF.